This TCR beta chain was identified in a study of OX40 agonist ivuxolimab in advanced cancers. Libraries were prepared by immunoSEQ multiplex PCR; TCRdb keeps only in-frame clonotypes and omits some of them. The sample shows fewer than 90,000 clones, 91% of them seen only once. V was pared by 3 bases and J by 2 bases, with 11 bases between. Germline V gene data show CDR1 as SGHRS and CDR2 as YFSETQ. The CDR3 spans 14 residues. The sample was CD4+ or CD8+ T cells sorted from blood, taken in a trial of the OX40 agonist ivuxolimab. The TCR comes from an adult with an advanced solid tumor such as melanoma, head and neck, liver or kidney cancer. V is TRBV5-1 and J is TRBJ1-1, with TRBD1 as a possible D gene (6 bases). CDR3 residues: CASSSGVINTEAFF. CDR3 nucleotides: TGCGCCAGCAGCTCAGGGGTGATCAACACTGAAGCTTTCTTT.